A single sample gave rise to the 24 T cell receptor beta chains below, sequenced in a study of molecular identifiers for immune sequencing clone quantification. Using its own MiXCR run on the PCR reads, TCRdb lists one record per CDR3 protein. Here the sample spans 550,000 to 750,000 distinct CDR3 sequences, 15% to 20% being singletons. The sequencing input was naive CD8+ T cells from blood, with Jurkat cell RNA spiked in. Documented subset: FACS-sorted CD8+CD4-CCR7+CD45RA+ naive T cells. The receptors were sampled from a human donor in good health. Some libraries in this study had Jurkat cell RNA spiked in.

This clonotype was counted between two and nine times. The rearrangement joins TRBV9 to TRBJ2-2, with 8 bases that match TRBD1. The germline gives CDR1 SGDLS, CDR2 YYNGEE. V trimming: 0 bases; J trimming: 4 bases; junction bases outside the gene matches: 5. The CDR3 is made up of 16 amino acids. The CDR3 nucleotides are TGTGCCAGCAGCGTAGCTACAGGGGGGATCACCGGGGAGCTGTTTTTT. As protein: CASSVATGGITGELFF. The full variable domain, its missing parts supplied by reference TRBV9 and TRBJ2-2, is DSGVTQTPKHLITATGQRVTLRCSPRSGDLSVYWYQQSLDQGLQFLIQYYNGEERAKGNILERFSAQQFPDLHSELNLSSLELGDSALYFCASSVATGGITGELFFGEGSRLTVL.

The gene calls are TRBV5-1 and TRBJ1-1; no reliable D call. Trimming cost V 3 bases and J 9 bases, with 12 bases left between them. The germline V gene has CDR1 SGHRS and CDR2 YFSETQ. This CDR3 is built from 12 residues. CDR3 region: CASSWAAGKAFF. The CDR3 DNA follows: TGCGCCAGCAGCTGGGCAGCGGGGAAAGCTTTCTTT.

This clonotype was observed a handful of times. The V and J genes are TRBV4-1 and TRBJ1-5, with D perhaps TRBD1 (6 bases). The CDR3 loop spans 15 amino acids. In germline, CDR1 is MGHRA, CDR2 YSYEKL. V gave up 4 bases and J gave up 6 bases, with 16 bases separating them. The DNA for the CDR3 is TGCGCCAGCAGCCTTGGACAGCTACTTGGTCAGCCCCAGCATTTT. Its protein is CASSLGQLLGQPQHF.

The rearrangement joins TRBV4-3 to TRBJ2-1; D possibly corresponds to TRBD2 (5 bases). CDR1 and CDR2 from the germline V gene are LGHNA and YSLEER. Trimming cost V 0 bases and J 4 bases, with 13 bases left between them. The CDR3 totals 16 residues. The CDR3 loop is CASSQELMTTYNEQFF. The CDR3 coding sequence is TGCGCCAGCAGCCAAGAATTGATGACTACGTACAATGAGCAGTTCTTC.

This clonotype was counted at least ten times. The rearrangement links TRBV5-1 to TRBJ2-3; D is perhaps TRBD2 (6 bases). The CDR3 runs to 14 residues. Germline CDR1 SGHRS, CDR2 YFSETQ. V lost 4 bases to trimming and J lost 3 bases, with 12 bases between them. The CDR3 region has the DNA TGCGCCAGCAGCCACGGGGGACTTACAGATACGCAGTATTTT. This translates into CASSHGGLTDTQYF. Using reference TRBV5-1 and TRBJ2-3 for the parts outside the CDR3, the full variable domain is KAGVTQTPRYLIKTRGQQVTLSCSPISGHRSVSWYQQTPGQGLQFLFEYFSETQRNKGNFPGRFSGRQFSNSRSEMNVSTLELGDSALYLCASSHGGLTDTQYFGPGTRLTVL.

This clonotype was observed many times. The chain carries TRBV5-1 and TRBJ2-7; TRBD1 might be the D (6 bases). The germline gives CDR1 SGHRS, CDR2 YFSETQ. Trimming cost V 0 bases and J 0 bases, with 13 bases left between them. The CDR3 runs to 16 residues. Here the CDR3 reads CASSLEAGTSSYEQYF. CDR3 nucleotide sequence: TGCGCCAGCAGCTTGGAAGCAGGGACAAGCTCCTACGAGCAGTACTTC.

The table lists this clonotype with many counts. V gene TRBV12-3 or TRBV12-4 combines with J gene TRBJ2-5, with 9 positions matching TRBD2. This CDR3 contains 15 residues. After removal of 8 bases from V and 1 base from J, the junction contained 8 bases not matched to a gene. The DNA for the CDR3 is TGTGCCAGCGGAGAAGTAGCGGGGGCCCAAGAGACCCAGTACTTC. Translation gives CASGEVAGAQETQYF.

This clonotype has only a few counts. This rearrangement joins TRBV11-3 to TRBJ2-7, with TRBD2 matching 8 bases. From germline, CDR1 is SGHNT and CDR2 YENEEA. The CDR3 is 12 amino acids. Germline trimming cut 5 bases from V and 11 bases from J; bases unmatched to any gene: 8. CDR3 coding DNA: TGTGCCAGCAGCAGCGCGGGGGGCGCGGAGTACTTC. It encodes CASSSAGGAEYF.

This clonotype was counted a few times. The V gene is TRBV4-2, the J gene TRBJ2-7; 9 positions agree with TRBD2. The V gene's germline CDR1 is LGHNA and CDR2 YNFKEQ. The junction had 7 bases not matched to a gene; V was cut back by 0 bases and J by 4 bases. The length of the CDR3 is 16 residues. CDR3 DNA sequence: TGTGCCAGCAGCCAAGAAAGCGGGAGGAAAAAATACGAGCAGTACTTC. It translates to CASSQESGRKKYEQYF.

This clonotype appeared a few times. The CDR3 nucleotides are TGTGCCACCAGCAGTGGGGTCCTGAACACTGAAGCTTTCTTT. It specifies CATSSGVLNTEAFF. The rearrangement links TRBV15 to TRBJ1-1, with unresolved D. V lost 3 bases and J 0 bases, leaving 8 bases between the germline ends. This CDR3 spans 14 amino acids. Germline V gene data show CDR1 as LNHNV and CDR2 as YYDKDF (reference sequence).

The rearrangement joins TRBV14 to TRBJ2-5; D is possibly TRBD1 (7 bases). The CDR3 loop spans 16 amino acids. Germline CDR1 SGHDN, CDR2 FVKESK. Between the trimmed V and J ends, which lost 0 bases and 4 bases, there was a span of 15 bases. The CDR3 is CASSQDFAGGGETQYF. The CDR3 DNA reads TGTGCCAGCAGCCAAGATTTCGCAGGGGGAGGAGAGACCCAGTACTTC. The whole variable domain, filled in from reference TRBV14 and TRBJ2-5, reads EAGVTQFPSHSVIEKGQTVTLRCDPISGHDNLYWYRRVMGKEIKFLLHFVKESKQDESGMPNNRFLAERTGGTYSTLKVQPAELEDSGVYFCASSQDFAGGGETQYFGPGTRLLVL.

Worth noting for this clonotype: This may arise from a read error, as a much more abundant clone is one base away. The chain carries TRBV4-3 and TRBJ2-4; TRBD2 aligns across 10 bases. The length of the CDR3 is 16 residues. Germline V CDR1 and CDR2: LGHNA, YSLEER. CDR3 amino acids: CASSQDPAGGKTIQYF. CDR3 coding DNA: TGCGCCAGCAGCCAAGATCCAGCGGGGGGGAAAACCATTCAGTACTTC.

This clonotype was counted at least ten times. The chain has TRBV29-1 and TRBJ2-2; D not resolved. The V end lost 8 bases, the J end lost 4 bases, and 11 bases lay between the germline ends. CDR1 is SQVTM, CDR2 ANQGSEA, per germline. This CDR3 contains 12 residues. The CDR3 DNA reads as TGCAGCCTACTCTCTGGCACCGGGGAGCTGTTTTTT. Translated, it gives CSLLSGTGELFF.

This clonotype came up many times. The J gene is TRBJ2-5, the V gene TRBV6-2 or TRBV6-3; no clear D gene. There are 14 residues in the CDR3. CDR1 is MNHEY, CDR2 SVGEGT, per germline. The V end was cut by 2 bases, the J end by 0 bases, with 7 bases between. The CDR3 loop reads CASSYETHQETQYF. CDR3 bases: TGTGCCAGCAGTTACGAGACACACCAAGAGACCCAGTACTTC.

This clonotype was observed many times. The chain combines TRBV18 with TRBJ2-7; TRBD1 agrees at 9 bases. Germline loops: CDR1 KGHSH, CDR2 LQKENI. CDR3 length: 14 residues. Losses at the gene ends were 1 base for V and 3 bases for J; bases not matched to a gene: 1. CDR3 sequence reads: CASSPRDRVYEQYF. The CDR3 coding sequence is TGTGCCAGCTCACCACGGGACAGGGTCTACGAGCAGTACTTC.

Remarks on this clonotype: At one of its ends the junction is not consistent with the germline gene, which may arise from a read error. The chain recombines TRBV25-1 with TRBJ1-5; 7 bases map to TRBD1. The CDR3 length is 14 residues. Germline CDR1 and CDR2: MGHDK and SYGVNS. This CDR3 reads CASSLQGYNQPQRF. The CDR3 DNA reads as TGTGCCAGCAGCTTACAGGGGTACAATCAGCCCCAGCGTTTT.

This clonotype was detected a few times. The chain uses TRBV19 and TRBJ2-3; a possible D gene is TRBD2 (7 bases). Trimming removed 0 bases at V and 0 bases at J, with 13 bases between. CDR3 size: 17 residues. CDR1 is LNHDA and CDR2 is SQIVND in the germline V gene (reference sequence). Here the CDR3 reads CASSIEAGHQSTDTQYF. The CDR3 DNA sequence: TGTGCCAGTAGTATAGAAGCGGGACATCAGAGCACAGATACGCAGTATTTT. Filled out from reference TRBV19 and TRBJ2-3, the complete variable domain reads DGGITQSPKYLFRKEGQNVTLSCEQNLNHDAMYWYRQDPGQGLRLIYYSQIVNDFQKGDIAEGYSVSREKKESFPLTVTSAQKNPTAFYLCASSIEAGHQSTDTQYFGPGTRLTVL.

This clonotype was observed many times. The chain carries TRBV7-2 and TRBJ2-3; D ambiguous. The CDR3 runs to 14 residues. Trimming left V 2 bases short and J 2 bases short, with 8 bases between. Germline assignment: CDR1 SGHTA and CDR2 FQGNSA. The CDR3: CASSLIGFTDTQYF. In DNA form, the CDR3 reads TGTGCCAGCAGCTTAATCGGGTTCACAGATACGCAGTATTTT.

Turning to this clonotype: A much larger clone lies one base from this, so it may be a read error. The V gene is TRBV9, the J gene TRBJ2-7; perhaps TRBD1 as D (6 bases). The CDR3 covers 16 residues. CDR1 and CDR2 (germline): SGDLS, YYNGEE. In DNA form, the CDR3 reads TGTGCCAGCAGCGTGACAGGACAAGTACAAGCCTACGAGCAGCACTTC. This codes for CASSVTGQVQAYEQHF.

The CDR3 DNA is TGTGCCAGCAGCTTACCTACCCGGACAGGGGTAGGGGACAATGAGCAGTTCTTC. It is translated as CASSLPTRTGVGDNEQFF. The chain uses TRBV7-9 and TRBJ2-1; TRBD1 matches at 9 bases. V dropped 2 bases and J dropped 5; count of bases not matched to a gene: 13. This CDR3 comprises 18 residues. The V gene's germline CDR1 is SEHNR and CDR2 FQNEAQ (reference sequence).

This chain uses TRBV12-3 or TRBV12-4 with TRBJ2-2; D is possibly TRBD1 (6 bases). Trimming removed 8 bases at V and 4 bases at J, with 17 bases between. The CDR3 loop spans 15 amino acids. CDR3 in amino acids: CASAERGKSTGELFF. The CDR3 DNA is TGTGCCAGCGCAGAGAGGGGGAAATCCACCGGGGAGCTGTTTTTT.

In this sample, this clonotype turned up many times. The V gene is TRBV4-3, the J gene TRBJ2-1; TRBD2 matches 8 bases. This CDR3 comprises 17 residues. Unmatched junction bases numbered 8, after V lost 0 bases and J lost 4 bases. The germline CDR1 and CDR2 sequences are LGHNA and YSLEER. CDR3 loop: CASSQDSPSGSYNEQFF. Written as DNA, the CDR3 is TGCGCCAGCAGCCAAGATTCCCCTAGCGGGTCATACAATGAGCAGTTCTTC.

V gene TRBV5-1 combines with J gene TRBJ2-5; D is perhaps TRBD2 (7 bases). Germline V gene sequence: CDR1 SGHRS, CDR2 YFSETQ. Deletions cut 2 bases from V and 5 bases from J, with 16 bases between. CDR3 size: 15 residues. The CDR3 bases are TGCGCCAGCAGCTTTGGGGGCGGAGCGGGGGAGACCCAGTACTTC. Its translation: CASSFGGGAGETQYF.

This clonotype was seen at least ten times. V usage is TRBV10-3 and J usage is TRBJ2-7; TRBD1 or TRBD2 may be the D gene (5 bases each). This CDR3 region has 16 residues. V was pared by 4 bases and J by 4 bases, with 20 bases between. Germline V CDR1 and CDR2: ENHRY, SYGVKD. As DNA, the CDR3 is TGTGCCATCAGTGGATCCGGGACCCAAGTCGAATACGAGCAGTACTTC. Translated: CAISGSGTQVEYEQYF.